This TCR beta chain originates from a study of T-cell reconstitution after alpha-beta-depleted transplantation in children. Study-wide results and limits: One year post-transplant, T-cell counts and diversity were largely derived from T cells produced anew.

This clonotype has a handful of counts. Its antigen is undetermined. Construction of the TCRbeta library involved unique molecular identifiers. TCRdb re-called the PCR reads through MiXCR, storing one row per CDR3 protein. Of over 200,000 distinct CDR3 sequences in the sample, approximately 8% were seen once. There are 14 residues in the CDR3. Germline trimming cut 8 bases from V and 2 bases from J; bases unmatched to any gene: 7. Germline V CDR1 and CDR2: MDHEN, SYDVKM. This material consisted of PBMCs, mostly from graft donor cells, taken 360 days after TCRalphabeta/CD19-depleted stem cell transplant. The chain employs TRBV28 and TRBJ2-3, with 7 bases aligning to TRBD2. This TCR derives from a male patient between 2 and 15 years old who had a stem cell transplant for acute myeloid leukemia, so the T cells may come from the graft donor. Here the CDR3 DNA reads TGTGCCAGCCGATGGGACTACCTCACAGATACGCAGTATTTT. It codes for CASRWDYLTDTQYF.